The clone carrying this T cell receptor (beta chain) was seen a few times. Here immunoSEQ multiplex PCR was the method, and the copy in TCRdb shows in-frame clones only, minus some. The sample holds 250,000 to 300,000 clones, over 75% seen once. The data were taken from a study of blood T cell repertoires in COVID-19. For the study at large: Both acute and convalescent COVID-19 samples were obtained from the United States, Italy and Spain.

The CDR3 sequence is 15 residues long. The germline gives CDR1 SGHRS, CDR2 YFSETQ. With 3 bases clipped from V and 6 bases from J, the junction kept 8 bases outside the gene matches. This chain joins TRBV5-1 and TRBJ2-1; 8 nucleotides line up with TRBD2. This TCR derives from a woman aged 25 to 39 who had recovered from COVID-19. Sequencing was performed on PBMCs or T cells enriched from blood (not recorded which). The CDR3 bases are TGCGCCAGCAGCTCCCGGGGGGGGCCCGGCAATGAGCAGTTCTTC. Residues: CASSSRGGPGNEQFF.